This TCR beta chain is drawn from a study of Ad26.COV2.S vaccination and SARS-CoV-2 variants. Across the whole study: Into the muscle, Ad26.COV2.S was dosed once or twice, 56 days apart.

The trim removed 2 bases at V and 10 bases at J, leaving 6 bases unmatched. CDR3 length: 14 residues. Germline CDR1 reads MNHEY; CDR2 reads SVGAGI. Treatment of the sample: about 20 received Ad26.COV2.S at low or high dose, single or two shots; 5 received placebo; per-sample allocation not given. Each sample was drawn 63 days after the first injection (of vaccine or placebo). Only one count was recorded for this clone. Sequenced by immunoSEQ multiplex PCR; TCRdb stores in-frame clones only, minus some. The table has some 520,000 clones, around 88% seen once. The TCR originated in a person between 18 and 65 years old who received the Ad26.COV2.S COVID-19 vaccine or a placebo. Sequencing was performed on peripheral blood, taken in a trial of Ad26.COV2.S vaccine versus placebo. V and J are TRBV6-5 and TRBJ2-1, with 9 bases identical to TRBD2. CDR3 sequence reads: CASSYQAGGREQFF. The CDR3 DNA reads as TGTGCCAGCAGTTACCAAGCGGGAGGTCGGGAGCAGTTCTTC.